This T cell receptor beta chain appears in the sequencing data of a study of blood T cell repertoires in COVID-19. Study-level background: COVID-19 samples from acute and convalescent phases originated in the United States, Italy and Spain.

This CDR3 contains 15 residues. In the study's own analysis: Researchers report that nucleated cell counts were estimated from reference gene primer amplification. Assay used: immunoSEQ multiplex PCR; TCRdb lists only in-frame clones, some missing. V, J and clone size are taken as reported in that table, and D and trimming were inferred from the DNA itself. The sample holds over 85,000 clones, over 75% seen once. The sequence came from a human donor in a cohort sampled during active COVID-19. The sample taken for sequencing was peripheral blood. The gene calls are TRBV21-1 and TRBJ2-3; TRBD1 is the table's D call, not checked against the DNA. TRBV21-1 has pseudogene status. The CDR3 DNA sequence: TGTGCCAGCAGCTCCCTACTACAGGGCGCAGATACGCAGTATTTT. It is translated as CASSSLLQGADTQYF.